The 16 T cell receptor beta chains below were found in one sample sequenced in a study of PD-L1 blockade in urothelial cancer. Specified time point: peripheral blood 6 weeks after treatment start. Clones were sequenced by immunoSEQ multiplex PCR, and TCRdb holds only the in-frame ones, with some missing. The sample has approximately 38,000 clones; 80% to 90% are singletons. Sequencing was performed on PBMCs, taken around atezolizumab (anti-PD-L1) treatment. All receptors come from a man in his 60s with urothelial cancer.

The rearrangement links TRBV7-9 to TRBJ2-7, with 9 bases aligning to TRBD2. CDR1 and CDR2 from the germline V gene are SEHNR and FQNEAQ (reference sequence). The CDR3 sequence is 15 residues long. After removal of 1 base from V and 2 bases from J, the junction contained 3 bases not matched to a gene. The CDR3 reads CASSLEAGGPYEQYF. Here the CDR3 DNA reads TGTGCCAGCAGCTTAGAGGCGGGAGGGCCCTACGAGCAGTACTTC.

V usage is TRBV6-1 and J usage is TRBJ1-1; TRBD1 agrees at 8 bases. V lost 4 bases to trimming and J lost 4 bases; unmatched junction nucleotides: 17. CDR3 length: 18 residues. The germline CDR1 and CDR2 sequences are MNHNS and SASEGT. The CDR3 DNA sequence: TGTGCCAGCAGTGTCTCGGTCAGGGGGCAGAGGATGGGCACTGAAGCTTTCTTT. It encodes CASSVSVRGQRMGTEAFF.

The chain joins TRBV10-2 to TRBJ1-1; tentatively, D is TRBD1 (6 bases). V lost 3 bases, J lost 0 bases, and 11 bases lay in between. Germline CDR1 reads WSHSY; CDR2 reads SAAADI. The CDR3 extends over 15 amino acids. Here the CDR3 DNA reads TGCGCCAGCAGTGATCACGGACAGATGAACACTGAAGCTTTCTTT. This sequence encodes CASSDHGQMNTEAFF.

In nucleotides, the CDR3 is TGTGCCAGCTCACGAGGGCCTGACTCGAACACCGGGGAGCTGTTTTTT. This translates into CASSRGPDSNTGELFF. This chain uses TRBV18 with TRBJ2-2; tentative D call: TRBD2 (5 bases). CDR3 length: 16 amino acids. Germline assignment: CDR1 KGHSH and CDR2 LQKENI. The germline V and J ends were trimmed by 4 bases and 0 bases, with 12 bases remaining between them.

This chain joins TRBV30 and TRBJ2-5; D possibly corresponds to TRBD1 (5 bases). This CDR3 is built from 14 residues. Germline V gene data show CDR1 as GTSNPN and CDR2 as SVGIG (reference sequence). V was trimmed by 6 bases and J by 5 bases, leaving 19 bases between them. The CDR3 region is CACLGQGILETQYF. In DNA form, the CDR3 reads TGTGCCTGTTTGGGGCAGGGTATCTTGGAGACCCAGTACTTC.

For the CDR3, the DNA is TGTGCCATCAGCCAACTAGCGGGAGCTTACAATGAGCAGTTCTTC. Its translation is CAISQLAGAYNEQFF. The chain combines TRBV10-3 with TRBJ2-1; 11 bases agree with TRBD2. The germline V gene has CDR1 ENHRY and CDR2 SYGVKD. CDR3 length: 15 residues. The V gene end was trimmed by 6 bases and the J gene end by 4 bases; junction bases not matched to a gene: 5.

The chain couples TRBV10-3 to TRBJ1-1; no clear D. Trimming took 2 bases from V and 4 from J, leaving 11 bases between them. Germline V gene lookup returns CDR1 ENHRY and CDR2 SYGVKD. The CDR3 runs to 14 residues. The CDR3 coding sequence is TGTGCCATCAGTGAGCCTGGCCCGGGCACTGAAGCTTTCTTT. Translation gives CAISEPGPGTEAFF.

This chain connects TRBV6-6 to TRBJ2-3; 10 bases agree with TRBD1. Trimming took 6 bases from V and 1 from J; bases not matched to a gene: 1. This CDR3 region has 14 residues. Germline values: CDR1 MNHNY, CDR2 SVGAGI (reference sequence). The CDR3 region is CASSGQGGTDTQYF. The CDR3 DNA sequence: TGTGCCAGCAGCGGACAGGGGGGCACAGATACGCAGTATTTT.

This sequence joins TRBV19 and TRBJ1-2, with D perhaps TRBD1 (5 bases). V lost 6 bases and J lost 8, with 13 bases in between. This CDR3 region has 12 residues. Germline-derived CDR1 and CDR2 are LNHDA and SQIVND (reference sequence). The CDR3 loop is CASRMGGNGYTF. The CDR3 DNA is TGTGCCAGTAGGATGGGGGGGAACGGCTACACCTTC.

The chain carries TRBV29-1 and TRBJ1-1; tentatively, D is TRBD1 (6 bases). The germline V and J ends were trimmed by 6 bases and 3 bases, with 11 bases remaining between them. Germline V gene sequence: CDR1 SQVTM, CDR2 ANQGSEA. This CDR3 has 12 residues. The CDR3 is CSVGRGDTEAFF. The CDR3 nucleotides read TGCAGCGTAGGGAGGGGGGACACTGAAGCTTTCTTT.

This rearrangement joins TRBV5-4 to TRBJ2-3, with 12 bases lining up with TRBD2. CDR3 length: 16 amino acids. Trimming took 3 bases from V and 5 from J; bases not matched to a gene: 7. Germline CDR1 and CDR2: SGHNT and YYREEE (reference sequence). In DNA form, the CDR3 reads TGTGCCAGCAGCTCCGCTAGCGGGGGGGCCGGAGATACGCAGTATTTT. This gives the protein CASSSASGGAGDTQYF.

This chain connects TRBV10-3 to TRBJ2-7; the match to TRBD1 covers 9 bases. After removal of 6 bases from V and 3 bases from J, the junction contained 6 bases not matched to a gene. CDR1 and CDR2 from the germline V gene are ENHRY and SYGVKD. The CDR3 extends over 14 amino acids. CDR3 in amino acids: CAIRPDRGVYEQYF. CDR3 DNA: TGTGCCATCAGACCCGACAGGGGGGTCTACGAGCAGTACTTC.

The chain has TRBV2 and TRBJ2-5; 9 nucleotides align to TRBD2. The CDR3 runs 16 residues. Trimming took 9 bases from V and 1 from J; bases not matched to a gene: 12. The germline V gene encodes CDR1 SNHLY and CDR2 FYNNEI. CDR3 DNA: TGTGCCAGTAATGCCGGGCGGGAGGGGTTCCAAGAGACCCAGTACTTC. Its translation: CASNAGREGFQETQYF.

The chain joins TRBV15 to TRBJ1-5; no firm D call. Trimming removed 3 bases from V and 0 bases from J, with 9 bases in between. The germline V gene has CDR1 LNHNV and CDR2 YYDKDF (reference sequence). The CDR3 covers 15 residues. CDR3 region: CATSSLTGSNQPQHF. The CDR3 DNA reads TGTGCCACCAGCAGCCTAACCGGTAGCAATCAGCCCCAGCATTTT. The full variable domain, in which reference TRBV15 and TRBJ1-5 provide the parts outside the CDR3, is DAMVIQNPRYQVTQFGKPVTLSCSQTLNHNVMYWYQQKSSQAPKLLFHYYDKDFNNEADTPDNFQSRRPNTSFCFLDIRSPGLGDTAMYLCATSSLTGSNQPQHFGDGTRLSIL.

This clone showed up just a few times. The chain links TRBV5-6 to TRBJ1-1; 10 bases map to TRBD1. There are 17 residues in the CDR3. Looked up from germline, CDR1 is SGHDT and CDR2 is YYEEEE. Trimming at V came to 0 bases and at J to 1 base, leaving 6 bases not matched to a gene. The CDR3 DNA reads TGTGCCAGCAGCTTGGTTGGACAGGGGGGATGGAACACTGAAGCTTTCTTT. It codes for CASSLVGQGGWNTEAFF.

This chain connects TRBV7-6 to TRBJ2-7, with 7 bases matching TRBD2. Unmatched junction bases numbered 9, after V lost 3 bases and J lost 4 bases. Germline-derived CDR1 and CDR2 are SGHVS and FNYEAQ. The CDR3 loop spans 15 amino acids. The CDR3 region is CASSLIPSGTYEQYF. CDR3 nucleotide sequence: TGTGCCAGCAGCTTGATCCCTAGCGGCACATACGAGCAGTACTTC. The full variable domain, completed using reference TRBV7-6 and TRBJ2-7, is GAGVSQSPRYKVTKRGQDVALRCDPISGHVSLYWYRQALGQGPEFLTYFNYEAQQDKSGLPNDRFSAERPEGSISTLTIQRTEQRDSAMYRCASSLIPSGTYEQYFGPGTRLTVT.